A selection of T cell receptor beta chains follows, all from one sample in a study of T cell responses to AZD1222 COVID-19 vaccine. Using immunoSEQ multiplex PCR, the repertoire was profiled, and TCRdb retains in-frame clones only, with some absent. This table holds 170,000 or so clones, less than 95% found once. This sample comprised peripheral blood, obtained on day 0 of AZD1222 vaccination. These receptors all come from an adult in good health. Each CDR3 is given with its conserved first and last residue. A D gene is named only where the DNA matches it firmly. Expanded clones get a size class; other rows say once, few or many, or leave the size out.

CDR3aa: CASSQGAYTEAFF; CDR3nt: TGTGCCAGTAGTCAGGGGGCTTACACTGAAGCTTTCTTT; d_gene: TRBD1; len: 13; j_gene: TRBJ1-1; abundance: .; v_gene: TRBV19
CDR3aa: CASSQELWVDEKLFF; CDR3nt: TGCGCCAGCAGCCAAGAGTTGTGGGTAGATGAAAAACTGTTTTTT; d_gene: .; len: 15; j_gene: TRBJ1-4; abundance: .; v_gene: TRBV4-3
CDR3aa: CASSYRGQNTEAFF; CDR3nt: TGCGCCAGCAGCTACCGGGGGCAGAACACTGAAGCTTTCTTT; d_gene: .; len: 14; j_gene: TRBJ1-1; abundance: .; v_gene: TRBV5-1
CDR3aa: CASSVTGTYGYTF; CDR3nt: TGTGCCAGCAGCGTAACCGGGACTTATGGCTACACCTTC; d_gene: .; len: 13; j_gene: TRBJ1-2; abundance: .; v_gene: TRBV9
CDR3aa: CASSRQGAPNYGYTF; CDR3nt: TGTGCCAGCAGTCGACAGGGGGCGCCTAACTATGGCTACACCTTC; d_gene: TRBD1; len: 15; j_gene: TRBJ1-2; abundance: once; v_gene: TRBV3-1/TRBV3-2
CDR3aa: CASSPGGKSSYNSPLHF; CDR3nt: TGTGCCAGCAGCCCCGGGGGGAAGAGCTCCTATAATTCACCCCTCCACTTT; d_gene: .; len: 17; j_gene: TRBJ1-6; abundance: .; v_gene: TRBV28
CDR3aa: CASSQDSTGGGNEQFF; CDR3nt: TGCGCCAGCAGCCAAGATTCGACGGGGGGAGGCAATGAGCAGTTCTTC; d_gene: TRBD2; len: 16; j_gene: TRBJ2-1; abundance: .; v_gene: TRBV4-1
CDR3aa: CASSFGGHQNTGELFF; CDR3nt: TGTGCCAGCAGTTTTGGGGGACATCAGAACACCGGGGAGCTGTTTTTT; d_gene: .; len: 16; j_gene: TRBJ2-2; abundance: .; v_gene: TRBV6-5
CDR3aa: CASSLASGYEAFF; CDR3nt: TGTGCCAGCAGCTTGGCTTCCGGCTATGAAGCTTTCTTT; d_gene: .; len: 13; j_gene: TRBJ1-1; abundance: .; v_gene: TRBV7-2
CDR3aa: CASSSPAGAYEQYF; CDR3nt: TGTGCCAGCAGTAGCCCGGCCGGAGCCTACGAGCAGTACTTC; d_gene: .; len: 14; j_gene: TRBJ2-7; abundance: .; v_gene: TRBV6-5
CDR3aa: CASSSQGGPAKNIQYF; CDR3nt: TGTGCCAGCAGCTCCCAAGGGGGCCCAGCCAAAAACATTCAGTACTTC; d_gene: TRBD1; len: 16; j_gene: TRBJ2-4; abundance: .; v_gene: TRBV7-9
CDR3aa: CATSREGQAGDQPQHF; CDR3nt: TGTGCCACCAGCAGAGAGGGACAGGCGGGGGATCAGCCCCAGCATTTT; d_gene: TRBD1; len: 16; j_gene: TRBJ1-5; abundance: .; v_gene: TRBV15
CDR3aa: CASTPYGGPTLGSNSPLHF; CDR3nt: TGTGCCAGCACCCCATACGGGGGACCAACGCTGGGGTCTAATTCACCCCTCCACTTT; d_gene: .; len: 19; j_gene: TRBJ1-6; abundance: .; v_gene: TRBV28
CDR3aa: CASSLSRDSGYTF; CDR3nt: TGTGCCAGCAGTTTATCCAGGGACTCTGGCTACACCTTC; d_gene: .; len: 13; j_gene: TRBJ1-2; abundance: .; v_gene: TRBV12-3/TRBV12-4
CDR3aa: CASSYERGTEAFF; CDR3nt: TGTGCCAGCAGTTACGAAAGGGGCACTGAAGCTTTCTTT; d_gene: .; len: 13; j_gene: TRBJ1-1; abundance: .; v_gene: TRBV6-5
CDR3aa: CASSQNRDSQQYF; CDR3nt: TGTGCCAGCAGCCAGAACCGGGACTCCCAACAGTATTTT; d_gene: .; len: 13; j_gene: TRBJ2-3; abundance: .; v_gene: TRBV3-1/TRBV3-2
CDR3aa: CASSIGAEGYTF; CDR3nt: TGTGCCAGTAGTATAGGTGCGGAAGGCTACACCTTC; d_gene: .; len: 12; j_gene: TRBJ1-2; abundance: once; v_gene: TRBV19
CDR3aa: CASSRVENTEAFF; CDR3nt: TGTGCCAGCAGCCGGGTGGAGAACACTGAAGCTTTCTTT; d_gene: .; len: 13; j_gene: TRBJ1-1; abundance: .; v_gene: TRBV11-1
CDR3aa: CSVEGDSNYGYTF; CDR3nt: TGCAGCGTTGAAGGAGACAGCAATTATGGCTACACCTTC; d_gene: .; len: 13; j_gene: TRBJ1-2; abundance: .; v_gene: TRBV29-1
CDR3aa: CASSLFDVSQPQHF; CDR3nt: TGTGCCAGCAGCTTATTCGATGTATCTCAGCCCCAGCATTTT; d_gene: .; len: 14; j_gene: TRBJ1-5; abundance: .; v_gene: TRBV7-8
CDR3aa: CASKPRQGSQETQYF; CDR3nt: TGTGCCAGCAAACCCAGACAGGGGTCGCAAGAGACCCAGTACTTC; d_gene: TRBD1; len: 15; j_gene: TRBJ2-5; abundance: once; v_gene: TRBV19
CDR3aa: CASSQGPATNEKLFF; CDR3nt: TGTGCCAGCAGCCAAGGGCCGGCAACTAATGAAAAACTGTTTTTT; d_gene: .; len: 15; j_gene: TRBJ1-4; abundance: .; v_gene: TRBV4-2
CDR3aa: CASSPIDSFYGYTF; CDR3nt: TGTGCCAGCTCACCGATCGACTCGTTTTATGGCTACACCTTC; d_gene: .; len: 14; j_gene: TRBJ1-2; abundance: .; v_gene: TRBV18
CDR3aa: CATSAGTGVREKLFF; CDR3nt: TGTGCCACCAGTGCGGGGACAGGGGTTAGAGAAAAACTGTTTTTT; d_gene: TRBD1; len: 15; j_gene: TRBJ1-4; abundance: .; v_gene: TRBV24-1
CDR3aa: CASTTSTGELFF; CDR3nt: TGTGCCAGCACCACATCGACCGGGGAGCTGTTTTTT; d_gene: .; len: 12; j_gene: TRBJ2-2; abundance: .; v_gene: TRBV6-5
CDR3aa: CASSQAHGPGREGYTF; CDR3nt: TGTGCCAGCAGCCAAGCCCACGGTCCGGGGCGGGAGGGCTACACCTTC; d_gene: .; len: 16; j_gene: TRBJ1-2; abundance: few; v_gene: TRBV3-1/TRBV3-2
CDR3aa: CATRDREDQPQHF; CDR3nt: TGTGCCACCAGGGACAGGGAGGATCAGCCCCAGCATTTT; d_gene: TRBD1; len: 13; j_gene: TRBJ1-5; abundance: .; v_gene: TRBV24-1
CDR3aa: CASSPQGVRTEAFF; CDR3nt: TGTGCCAGCAGCCCTCAGGGTGTCAGAACTGAAGCTTTCTTT; d_gene: .; len: 14; j_gene: TRBJ1-1; abundance: .; v_gene: TRBV7-9
CDR3aa: CASGSREGGTQHF; CDR3nt: TGTGCCAGCGGATCTCGAGAGGGGGGGACCCAGCATTTT; d_gene: .; len: 13; j_gene: TRBJ1-5; abundance: .; v_gene: TRBV7-2
CDR3aa: CASGLGGVQETQYF; CDR3nt: TGTGCCAGCGGGCTTGGGGGGGTGCAAGAGACCCAGTACTTC; d_gene: TRBD2; len: 14; j_gene: TRBJ2-5; abundance: .; v_gene: TRBV5-8
CDR3aa: CASSGNLVVYGYTF; CDR3nt: TGTGCCAGCAGCGGAAACCTAGTCGTCTATGGCTACACCTTC; d_gene: .; len: 14; j_gene: TRBJ1-2; abundance: .; v_gene: TRBV9